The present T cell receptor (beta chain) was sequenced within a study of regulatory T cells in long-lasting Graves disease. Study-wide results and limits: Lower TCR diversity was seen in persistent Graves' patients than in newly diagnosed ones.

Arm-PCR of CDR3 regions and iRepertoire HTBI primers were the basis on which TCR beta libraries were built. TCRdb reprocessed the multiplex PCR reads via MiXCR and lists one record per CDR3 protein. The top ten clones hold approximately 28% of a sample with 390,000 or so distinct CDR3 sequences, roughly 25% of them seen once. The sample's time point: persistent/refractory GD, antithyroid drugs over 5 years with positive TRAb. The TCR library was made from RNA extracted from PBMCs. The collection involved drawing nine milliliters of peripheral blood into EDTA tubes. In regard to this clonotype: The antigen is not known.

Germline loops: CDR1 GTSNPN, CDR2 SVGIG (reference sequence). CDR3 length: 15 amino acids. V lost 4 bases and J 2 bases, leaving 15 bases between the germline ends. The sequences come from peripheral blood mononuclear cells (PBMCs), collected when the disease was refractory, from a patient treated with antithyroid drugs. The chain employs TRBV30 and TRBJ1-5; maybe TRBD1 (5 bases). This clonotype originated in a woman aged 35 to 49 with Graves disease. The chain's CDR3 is CAWTRAGEGNQPQHF. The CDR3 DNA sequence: TGTGCCTGGACCCGGGCGGGGGAAGGCAATCAGCCCCAGCATTTT. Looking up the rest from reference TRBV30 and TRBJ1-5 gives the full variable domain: SQTIHQWPATLVQPVGSPLSLECTVEGTSNPNLYWYRQAAGRGLQLLFYSVGIGQISSEVPQNLSASRPQDRQFILSSKKLLLSDSGFYLCAWTRAGEGNQPQHFGDGTRLSIL.